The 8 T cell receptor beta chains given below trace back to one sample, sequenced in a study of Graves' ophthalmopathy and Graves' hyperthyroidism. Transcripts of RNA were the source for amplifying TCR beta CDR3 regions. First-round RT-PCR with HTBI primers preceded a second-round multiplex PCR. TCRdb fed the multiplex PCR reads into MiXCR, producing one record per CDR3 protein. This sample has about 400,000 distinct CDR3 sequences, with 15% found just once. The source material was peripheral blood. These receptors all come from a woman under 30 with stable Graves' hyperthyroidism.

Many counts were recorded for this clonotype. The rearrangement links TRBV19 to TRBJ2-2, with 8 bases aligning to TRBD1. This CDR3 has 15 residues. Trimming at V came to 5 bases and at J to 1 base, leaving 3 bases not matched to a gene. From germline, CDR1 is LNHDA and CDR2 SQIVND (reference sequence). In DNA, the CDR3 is TGTGCCAGTAGTCCCGGGACAGGGAACACCGGGGAGCTGTTTTTT. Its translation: CASSPGTGNTGELFF.

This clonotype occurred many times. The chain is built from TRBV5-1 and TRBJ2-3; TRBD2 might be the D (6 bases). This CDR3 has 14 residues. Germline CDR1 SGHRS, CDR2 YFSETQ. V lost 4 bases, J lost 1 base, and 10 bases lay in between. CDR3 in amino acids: CASSGASGTDTQYF. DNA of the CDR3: TGCGCCAGCAGCGGGGCTAGCGGCACAGATACGCAGTATTTT.

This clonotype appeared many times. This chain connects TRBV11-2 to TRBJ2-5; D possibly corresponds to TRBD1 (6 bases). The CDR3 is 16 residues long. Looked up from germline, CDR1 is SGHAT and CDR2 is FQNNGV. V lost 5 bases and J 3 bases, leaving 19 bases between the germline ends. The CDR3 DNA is TGTGCCAGCAGCCCCCTTAGAGCGGCAGGGGAAGAGACCCAGTACTTC. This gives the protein CASSPLRAAGEETQYF.

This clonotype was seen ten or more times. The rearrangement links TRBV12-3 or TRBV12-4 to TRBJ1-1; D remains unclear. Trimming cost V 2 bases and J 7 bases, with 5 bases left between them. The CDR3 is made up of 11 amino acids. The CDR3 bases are TGTGCCAGCAGTTTAAGAGTTGAAGCTTTCTTT. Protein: CASSLRVEAFF.

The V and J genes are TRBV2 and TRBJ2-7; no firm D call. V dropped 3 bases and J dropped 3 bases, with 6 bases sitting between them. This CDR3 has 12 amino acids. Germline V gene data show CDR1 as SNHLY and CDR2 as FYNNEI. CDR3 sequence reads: CASSDILYEQYF. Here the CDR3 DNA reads TGTGCCAGCAGTGATATACTCTACGAGCAGTACTTC.

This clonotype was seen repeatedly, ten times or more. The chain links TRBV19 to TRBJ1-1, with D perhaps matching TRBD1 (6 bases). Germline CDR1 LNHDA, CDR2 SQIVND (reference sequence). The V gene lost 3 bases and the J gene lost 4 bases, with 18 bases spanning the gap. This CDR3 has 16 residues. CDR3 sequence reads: CASSMERTVTGTEAFF. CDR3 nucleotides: TGTGCCAGTAGTATGGAGAGGACAGTTACTGGCACTGAAGCTTTCTTT.

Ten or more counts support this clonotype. This CDR3 reads CASRSGTGLYEQYF. The CDR3 nucleotides read TGTGCCAGCCGCTCCGGGACAGGGCTTTACGAGCAGTACTTC. This sequence joins TRBV12-3 or TRBV12-4 and TRBJ2-7; 9 bases fit TRBD1. The CDR3 sequence is 14 residues long. V shed 8 bases and J 4 bases; nucleotides not matched to a gene: 9.

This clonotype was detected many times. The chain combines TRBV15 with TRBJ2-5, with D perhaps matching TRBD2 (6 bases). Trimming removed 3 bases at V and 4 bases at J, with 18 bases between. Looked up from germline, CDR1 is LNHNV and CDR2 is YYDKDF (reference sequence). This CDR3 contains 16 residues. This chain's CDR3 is CATSSGYMEGRETQYF. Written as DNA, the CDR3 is TGTGCCACCAGCAGTGGGTATATGGAGGGAAGAGAGACCCAGTACTTC.